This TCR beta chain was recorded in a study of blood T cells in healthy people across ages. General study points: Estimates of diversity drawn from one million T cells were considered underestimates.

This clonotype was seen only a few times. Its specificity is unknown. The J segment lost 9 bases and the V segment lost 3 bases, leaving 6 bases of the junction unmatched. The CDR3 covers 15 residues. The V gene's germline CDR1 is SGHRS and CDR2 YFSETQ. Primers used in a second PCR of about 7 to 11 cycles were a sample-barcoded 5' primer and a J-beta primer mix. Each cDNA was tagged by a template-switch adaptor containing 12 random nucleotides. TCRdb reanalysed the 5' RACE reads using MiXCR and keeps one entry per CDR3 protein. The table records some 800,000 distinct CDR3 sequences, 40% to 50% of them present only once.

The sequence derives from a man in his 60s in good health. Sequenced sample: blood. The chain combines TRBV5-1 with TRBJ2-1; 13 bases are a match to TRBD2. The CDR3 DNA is TGCGCCAGCAGCTGGAGGACTAGCGGGGGAATTGAGCAGTTCTTC. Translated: CASSWRTSGGIEQFF.